The rows below give T cell receptor beta chains drawn from one sample of a study of T cells expressing NK-cell markers. With the 5' RACE reads reprocessed, TCRdb shows one record per CDR3 protein and no DNA. The sample includes 300,000 to 450,000 distinct CDR3 sequences. Material: blood T cells: a sorted CD56 or NKG2C T cell subset, CD4+ or CD8+ T cells, or bulk PBMC T cells (not recorded which). The source is a man aged 18-75 years in good health. Each CDR3 is given with its conserved first and last residue. The order of the fields is V gene, J gene, CDR3 protein.

v_gene: TRBV20-1
j_gene: TRBJ2-3
CDR3aa: CSASLAGGRGTDTQYF

v_gene: TRBV12-3/TRBV12-4
j_gene: TRBJ2-7
CDR3aa: CASQTGGTRGPYEQYF

v_gene: TRBV7-2
j_gene: TRBJ2-3
CDR3aa: CASSLDLLAATDTQYF

v_gene: TRBV18
j_gene: TRBJ2-1
CDR3aa: CASSPPASGVYNEQFF

v_gene: TRBV20-1
j_gene: TRBJ1-2
CDR3aa: CSARRGGRFNYGYTF

v_gene: TRBV30
j_gene: TRBJ2-5
CDR3aa: CAWSSLGLAGGRVKTQYF

v_gene: TRBV18
j_gene: TRBJ2-7
CDR3aa: CASSTGPNYEQYF

v_gene: TRBV6-2/TRBV6-3
j_gene: TRBJ2-1
CDR3aa: CASSFQGASYNEQFF

v_gene: TRBV9
j_gene: TRBJ1-1
CDR3aa: CASSVDHRGGQSTAFF

v_gene: TRBV7-9
j_gene: TRBJ2-3
CDR3aa: CASSKGDVSTDTQYF

v_gene: TRBV20-1
j_gene: TRBJ1-6
CDR3aa: CSATDSKQGAYNSPLHF

v_gene: TRBV5-1
j_gene: TRBJ1-2
CDR3aa: CASKGGFGYTF

v_gene: TRBV12-5
j_gene: TRBJ2-7
CDR3aa: CASGTTVTYEQYF

v_gene: TRBV28
j_gene: TRBJ2-3
CDR3aa: CASRGPSGGGDTQYF

v_gene: TRBV5-5
j_gene: TRBJ2-2
CDR3aa: CASSLHGPNTGELFF

v_gene: TRBV5-5
j_gene: TRBJ2-1
CDR3aa: CASSSQGIDYNEQFF

v_gene: TRBV12-3/TRBV12-4
j_gene: TRBJ2-5
CDR3aa: CASSFWGGGRRETQYF

v_gene: TRBV4-2
j_gene: TRBJ2-5
CDR3aa: CASSHGSGRAQETQYF

v_gene: TRBV30
j_gene: TRBJ2-5
CDR3aa: CAWTLAGSVWAQYF

v_gene: TRBV9
j_gene: TRBJ2-7
CDR3aa: CASSVGQGGTYEQYF

v_gene: TRBV6-5
j_gene: TRBJ1-3
CDR3aa: CASSSRPQGAGNTIYF

v_gene: TRBV20-1
j_gene: TRBJ1-5
CDR3aa: CSVLDSFNQPQHF

v_gene: TRBV11-2
j_gene: TRBJ2-3
CDR3aa: CASSLEAGGADTQYF

v_gene: TRBV5-1
j_gene: TRBJ2-3
CDR3aa: CASSLGGGAGTDTQYF

v_gene: TRBV7-2
j_gene: TRBJ2-7
CDR3aa: CASSPNDGSSYEQYF

v_gene: TRBV7-8
j_gene: TRBJ1-5
CDR3aa: CASSYGPGADGQPQHF

v_gene: TRBV18
j_gene: TRBJ2-1
CDR3aa: CASSPTQGVGNEQFF

v_gene: TRBV18
j_gene: TRBJ1-2
CDR3aa: CASSPPEGRRNYGYTF

v_gene: TRBV5-6
j_gene: TRBJ1-5
CDR3aa: CASSQRGTGLKPQHF

v_gene: TRBV9
j_gene: TRBJ2-7
CDR3aa: CASSARDSYEQYF

v_gene: TRBV29-1
j_gene: TRBJ2-7
CDR3aa: CSVEGVGQGLYEQYF

v_gene: TRBV20-1
j_gene: TRBJ2-1
CDR3aa: CSASGTSSYNEQFF

v_gene: TRBV20-1
j_gene: TRBJ2-5
CDR3aa: CSAAGRKRRETQYF

v_gene: TRBV7-9
j_gene: TRBJ2-1
CDR3aa: CASSSELTPRFYNEQFF

v_gene: TRBV6-5
j_gene: TRBJ2-3
CDR3aa: CASSSWASTQYF

v_gene: TRBV5-6
j_gene: TRBJ2-1
CDR3aa: CASSTPGRYNEQFF

v_gene: TRBV20-1
j_gene: TRBJ2-7
CDR3aa: CSAPKGGAYEQYF

v_gene: TRBV28
j_gene: TRBJ2-7
CDR3aa: CASSDIGTGKTLDF

v_gene: TRBV30
j_gene: TRBJ2-7
CDR3aa: CAWSRTSPYEQYF

v_gene: TRBV28
j_gene: TRBJ2-7
CDR3aa: CASSPWTGADEQYF

v_gene: TRBV6-1
j_gene: TRBJ1-4
CDR3aa: CASYQHLGNEKLFF

v_gene: TRBV12-3/TRBV12-4
j_gene: TRBJ2-3
CDR3aa: CASSFRTGANTDTQYF